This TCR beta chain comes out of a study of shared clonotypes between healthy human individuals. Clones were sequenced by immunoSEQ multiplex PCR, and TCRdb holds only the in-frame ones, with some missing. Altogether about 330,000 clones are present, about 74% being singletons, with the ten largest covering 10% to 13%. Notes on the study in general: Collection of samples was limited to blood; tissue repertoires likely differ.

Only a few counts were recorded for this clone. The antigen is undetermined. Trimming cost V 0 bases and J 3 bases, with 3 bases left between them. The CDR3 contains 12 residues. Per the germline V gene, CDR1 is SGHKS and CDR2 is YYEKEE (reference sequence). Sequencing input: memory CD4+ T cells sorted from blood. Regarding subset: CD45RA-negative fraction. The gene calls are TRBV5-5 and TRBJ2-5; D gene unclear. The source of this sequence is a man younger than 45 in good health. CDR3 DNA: TGTGCCAGCAGCTTGGGAAAAGAGACCCAGTACTTC. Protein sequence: CASSLGKETQYF.